This T cell receptor (beta chain) stems from a study of identical twins. Whole-study findings and limits: Twins showed weaker excess sharing in their beta out-of-frame sequences.

This clonotype was observed at least ten times. Its antigen is as yet unknown. cDNA carried unique molecular identifiers, and a universal primer site was added by template switching. TCRdb itself ran the 5' RACE reads through MiXCR, one entry per CDR3 protein. The sample holds about 570,000 distinct CDR3 sequences, nearly 10% seen once. Germline CDR1 and CDR2: SGHTA and FQGNSA. V lost 5 bases, J lost 0 bases, and 7 bases lay in between. This CDR3 spans 13 amino acids. These data also formed part of another study, on yellow fever vaccine responses in identical twins.

This sequence joins TRBV7-2 and TRBJ2-5, with D perhaps TRBD1 (6 bases). The clonotype originates from a woman younger than 30 in good health. Sequencing input: PBMCs. The CDR3 reads CASSRDNQETQYF. CDR3 nucleotides: TGTGCCAGCAGCCGGGACAACCAAGAGACCCAGTACTTC.